Following are 10 T cell receptor beta chains from one sample sequenced in a study of preoperative IRX-2 immunotherapy in early breast cancer (dated by TCRdb to the late 2010s). Libraries were made using the immunoSEQ multiplex PCR assay. What TCRdb holds here is the immuneACCESS table cut down to in-frame rearrangements. Part of the clones is not present; checked against another copy, under half of the missing clones reflect an unresolved V gene, and the others are unexplained. The sample table shows under 15,000 clones, and approximately 91% are seen once. The top ten constitute approximately 31% of the sample. The treatment or condition label here, explained by the study, means: preoperative locoregional IRX-2 cytokine immunotherapy. The specimen was obtained from a patient treated with IRX-2 immunotherapy. These receptors originate from a human donor with breast cancer.

The genes are TRBV6-5 and TRBJ1-6; D is undetermined. The CDR3 is 14 residues long. V was pared by 0 bases and J by 7 bases, with 7 bases between. CDR1 MNHEY and CDR2 SVGAGI come from the germline V gene. CDR3 sequence: CASSYSKDNSPLHF. The CDR3 DNA reads as TGTGCCAGCAGTTACTCGAAGGACAATTCACCCCTCCACTTT.

This sequence joins TRBV5-1 and TRBJ2-2; D perhaps matches TRBD1 (6 bases). The germline gives CDR1 SGHRS, CDR2 YFSETQ. V lost 1 base and J 6 bases, leaving 19 bases between the germline ends. This CDR3 has 17 amino acids. Written as DNA, the CDR3 is TGCGCCAGCAGCTTGATGGGGTTTGTGCAGGGGTCCGGGGAGCTGTTTTTT. This codes for CASSLMGFVQGSGELFF.

The rearrangement links TRBV10-2 to TRBJ2-5; the D is unclear. From germline, CDR1 is WSHSY and CDR2 SAAADI. The CDR3 is 12 residues long. Trimming removed 2 bases at V and 5 bases at J, with 6 bases between. In DNA, the CDR3 is TGCGCCAGCAGTGAGCTCCCGGAGACCCAGTACTTC. Its protein product is CASSELPETQYF.

The V and J genes are TRBV5-5 and TRBJ1-5; D ambiguous. CDR1 and CDR2 from the germline V gene are SGHKS and YYEKEE (reference sequence). The CDR3 covers 14 residues. Trimming stripped 2 bases from V and 3 bases from J, with 9 bases between. Written as DNA, the CDR3 is TGTGCCAGCAGCTTCATAGAAAACAATCAGCCCCAGCATTTT. Amino acids: CASSFIENNQPQHF.

The chain employs TRBV25-1 and TRBJ1-2; 9 bases map to TRBD1. Trimming took 1 base from V and 6 from J; bases not matched to a gene: 6. Germline V gives CDR1 MGHDK, CDR2 SYGVNS. This CDR3 comprises 15 residues. The CDR3 DNA reads TGTGCCAGCAGTGAATGGGGGGACAGGGTCCATGGCTACACCTTC. It is translated as CASSEWGDRVHGYTF.

This clone has only one observation. The gene calls are TRBV6-1 and TRBJ2-2; TRBD1 is a possible D gene (6 bases). This CDR3 has 15 amino acids. CDR1 is MNHNS, CDR2 SASEGT, per germline. V was cut by 5 bases and J by 7 bases, with 17 bases left in between. The CDR3 DNA is TGTGCCAGCAGTTTCTTAAACAGGGACGGCGGGGAGCTGTTTTTT. Its translation: CASSFLNRDGGELFF.

V gene TRBV7-2 combines with J gene TRBJ1-5, with no clear D. Per germline, CDR1 SGHTA and CDR2 FQGNSA. V was pared by 1 base and J by 0 bases, with 16 bases between. The CDR3 consists of 18 residues. The CDR3 DNA sequence: TGTGCCAGCAGCTTAGTGGGTGGGCCGGTCCTTAGCAATCAGCCCCAGCATTTT. It translates to CASSLVGGPVLSNQPQHF.

This rearrangement joins TRBV11-2 to TRBJ2-1; a weak D match, TRBD1 (5 bases). Germline CDR1 and CDR2: SGHAT and FQNNGV. The CDR3 is 14 residues long. V lost 0 bases to trimming and J lost 8 bases, with 11 bases between them. The CDR3 is CASSLDIAGYEQFF. CDR3 in DNA: TGTGCCAGCAGCTTAGATATTGCAGGGTATGAGCAGTTCTTC. The full variable domain, with the rest looked up from reference TRBV11-2 and TRBJ2-1, is EAGVAQSPRYKIIEKRQSVAFWCNPISGHATLYWYQQILGQGPKLLIQFQNNGVVDDSQLPKDRFSAERLKGVDSTLKIQPAKLEDSAVYLCASSLDIAGYEQFFGPGTRLTVL.

The rearrangement uses TRBV9 and TRBJ2-1, with D perhaps matching TRBD1 or TRBD2 (5 bases each). The CDR3 length is 16 residues. V was shortened by 3 bases and J by 4 bases, with 17 bases between the two germline ends. Germline CDR1 reads SGDLS; CDR2 reads YYNGEE. The DNA of the CDR3 is TGTGCCAGCAGCGCAACTGGGACCGGGTCGTACAATGAGCAGTTCTTC. Translating gives CASSATGTGSYNEQFF.

CDR3 loop: CASSLELSSSYNEQFF. The CDR3 DNA reads TGCGCCAGCAGCTTGGAACTAAGTAGCTCCTACAATGAGCAGTTCTTC. The chain joins TRBV5-1 to TRBJ2-1; D unclear. The V end lost 0 bases, the J end lost 0 bases, and 10 bases lay between the germline ends. This CDR3 comprises 16 residues. Germline lookup yields CDR1 SGHRS and CDR2 YFSETQ.